This T cell receptor beta chain emerged from a study of early T cells in non-severe SARS-CoV-2 infection. Study-wide results and caveats: Anti-spike CD8 responses were favored in VDJdb matching, and private and CD4 specificities were missed.

Worth noting for this clonotype: Its antigen is unknown.

TCRdb re-analysed the 5' RACE reads in MiXCR, keeping a single row per CDR3 protein. The sample holds 85,000 to 90,000 distinct CDR3 sequences, about 15% seen once. The sample comprised whole blood. The TCR comes from an adult who was a healthcare worker with PCR-confirmed SARS-CoV-2 infection or an uninfected control (not recorded which).

DNA of the CDR3: TGTGCCAGCAGCTATGACAGGGGGCCTGGCTACACCTTC. Encoded protein: CASSYDRGPGYTF. The V and J genes are TRBV12-3 or TRBV12-4 and TRBJ1-2, with TRBD1 matching 10 bases. This CDR3 contains 13 residues. The J segment lost 7 bases and the V segment lost 6 bases, leaving 5 bases of the junction unmatched.